The 31 T cell receptor beta chains reported below all come from one sample, sequenced in a study of blood T cells in healthy people across ages. It was with a sample-barcoded 5' primer and a J-beta primer mix that a second PCR of roughly 7 to 12 cycles was run. MiXCR was run by TCRdb on the 5' RACE reads, yielding one entry per CDR3 protein. The repertoire consists of 850,000 or so distinct CDR3 sequences, with 29% occurring once and the leading ten covering roughly 17%. The source material was blood. The receptors derive from a woman of 80 years or more in good health.

This clonotype was detected many times. The V gene is TRBV4-3, the J gene TRBJ1-6, with a weak D call TRBD1 (5 bases). Germline loops: CDR1 LGHNA, CDR2 YSLEER. This CDR3 is built from 17 residues. The V gene lost 0 bases and the J gene lost 7 bases, with 16 bases spanning the gap. The CDR3 region is CASSQDLPGRGNSPLHF. CDR3 DNA sequence: TGCGCCAGCAGCCAAGATTTGCCGGGCCGGGGGAATTCACCCCTCCACTTT.

This clonotype was observed many times. V gene TRBV5-1 combines with J gene TRBJ2-3, with 8 bases aligning to TRBD1. Trimming at V came to 1 base and at J to 3 bases, leaving 4 bases not matched to a gene. CDR1 and CDR2 from the germline V gene are SGHRS and YFSETQ. The CDR3 is 15 amino acids. CDR3 sequence reads: CASSLYRGDTDTQYF. The CDR3 coding sequence is TGCGCCAGCAGCTTGTACAGGGGGGATACAGATACGCAGTATTTT.

The J gene is TRBJ2-5, the V gene TRBV7-2; 8 bases match TRBD2. There are 15 residues in the CDR3. Germline CDR1 SGHTA, CDR2 FQGNSA. J lost 5 bases, V lost 7 bases, and 12 bases had no gene match. The CDR3 loop is CASTPGGADGETQYF. CDR3 coding DNA: TGTGCCAGCACTCCCGGGGGGGCCGATGGGGAGACCCAGTACTTC.

The chain has TRBV7-2 and TRBJ1-5; 8 bases are shared with TRBD1. CDR3 size: 16 residues. The V segment lost 4 bases and the J segment 5 bases; nucleotides outside the gene matches: 10. The germline V gene encodes CDR1 SGHTA and CDR2 FQGNSA. CDR3 bases: TGTGCCAGCAGCTGGCCCAGGGGGCCCACGTATCAGCCCCAGCATTTT. Residues: CASSWPRGPTYQPQHF.

This clonotype has a count of ten or more. The chain carries TRBV5-1 and TRBJ1-2; D gene ambiguous. The CDR3 length is 15 residues. V lost 9 bases to trimming and J lost 6 bases, with 24 bases between them. CDR1 and CDR2 from the germline V gene are SGHRS and YFSETQ. The DNA for the CDR3 is TGCGCCACCCATTCCGGATCGACGGGCCCACATGGCTACACCTTC. Its protein product is CATHSGSTGPHGYTF.

This clonotype was counted at least ten times. The chain has TRBV15 and TRBJ2-1; weak D call: TRBD2 (6 bases). There are 12 residues in the CDR3. Trimming cost V 5 bases and J 9 bases, with 11 bases left between them. Germline V gene lookup returns CDR1 LNHNV and CDR2 YYDKDF (reference sequence). Here the CDR3 reads CATSRGLGEQFF. CDR3 bases: TGTGCCACCAGCCGGGGACTCGGTGAGCAGTTCTTC.

The CDR3 DNA is TGTGCCAGCAGTTTTGGTGGGGGGGCCTCCTACAATGAGCAGTACTTC. It specifies CASSFGGGASYNEQYF. The rearrangement joins TRBV12-3 or TRBV12-4 to TRBJ2-1; weak D call: TRBD2 (7 bases). The DNA end lines up better with TRBJ2-7; the J call may be wrong. This CDR3 has 16 amino acids.

This clonotype was observed at least ten times. J is TRBJ1-2 and V is TRBV3-1, with a possible D match to TRBD1 (6 bases). The CDR3 has 15 amino acids. Trimming removed 1 base at V and 0 bases at J, with 9 bases between. Germline values: CDR1 LGHDT, CDR2 YNNKEL (reference sequence). The CDR3 DNA reads TGTGCCAGCAGCCAAGGGACAGTACCTAACTATGGCTACACCTTC. Its translation: CASSQGTVPNYGYTF.

The chain couples TRBV5-1 to TRBJ2-5, with 7 positions matching TRBD1. The DNA end favors TRBJ2-7, so the J call may be wrong. Germline V gives CDR1 SGHRS, CDR2 YFSETQ. This CDR3 region has 15 residues. CDR3 amino acids: CASRTRGRQGNEQYF. DNA of the CDR3: TGCGCCAGCAGGACGAGAGGCCGACAGGGTAACGAGCAGTACTTC.

This clonotype was counted ten times or more. The genes are TRBV6-1 and TRBJ2-1, with a tentative D call TRBD1 (6 bases). Trimming shortened V by 7 bases and J by 0 bases, and 25 bases separated the two germline ends. The CDR3 sequence is 19 residues long. Germline lookup yields CDR1 MNHNS and CDR2 SASEGT. In DNA, the CDR3 is TGTGCCAGCACCGGACAGACTTGGTCACTTGGGTACTCCTACAATGAGCAGTTCTTC. Translating gives CASTGQTWSLGYSYNEQFF.

This clonotype was recorded many times. This rearrangement joins TRBV6-2 or TRBV6-3 to TRBJ2-3; D unclear. With 3 bases removed from V and 9 bases from J, the gap between germline ends came to 22 bases. The CDR3 length is 16 residues. The germline CDR1 and CDR2 sequences are MNHEY and SVGEGT. CDR3 in amino acids: CASSYLDPAIENTQYF. As DNA, the CDR3 is TGTGCCAGCAGTTATCTAGATCCCGCGATAGAGAACACGCAGTATTTT.

The rearrangement joins TRBV2 to TRBJ1-5, with a weak D call TRBD1 (6 bases). Looked up from germline, CDR1 is SNHLY and CDR2 is FYNNEI. The germline V and J ends were trimmed by 4 bases and 3 bases, with 13 bases remaining between them. This CDR3 has 15 amino acids. The CDR3 loop is CASSGTATSNQPQHF. The CDR3 nucleotides read TGTGCCAGCAGTGGGACAGCAACTTCCAATCAGCCCCAGCATTTT.

This clonotype was seen ten or more times. The J gene is TRBJ1-2, the V gene TRBV6-5; 7 bases agree with TRBD1. Germline V lookup: CDR1 MNHEY, CDR2 SVGAGI. The CDR3 is 15 amino acids. Trimming removed 6 bases from V and 9 bases from J; junction bases left unmatched: 16. The CDR3 sequence: CASSRTSTGYRSYTF. The CDR3 nucleotides are TGTGCCAGCAGCCGTACCTCGACAGGGTATAGGAGCTACACCTTC.

Here the CDR3 reads CASSETATIANYGYTF. As DNA, the CDR3 is TGTGCCAGCAGCGAGACTGCTACGATAGCTAACTATGGCTACACCTTC. V usage is TRBV3-1 and J usage is TRBJ1-2; no reliable D call. The germline CDR1 and CDR2 sequences are LGHDT and YNNKEL (reference sequence). This CDR3 has 16 amino acids. V was clipped by 5 bases and J by 0 bases, with 16 bases between them.

This clonotype appeared a few times. The V gene is TRBV30, the J gene TRBJ1-6, with a possible D match to TRBD1 (6 bases). The CDR3 spans 14 residues. V was trimmed by 4 bases and J by 5 bases, leaving 12 bases between them. CDR1 is GTSNPN and CDR2 is SVGIG in the germline V gene (reference sequence). The CDR3 region has the DNA TGTGCCTGGAAAAGGACAGAAAATAATTCACCCCTCCACTTT. This codes for CAWKRTENNSPLHF.

This clonotype was seen a few times. The chain has TRBV6-1 and TRBJ1-2, with a possible D match to TRBD1 (5 bases). V lost 3 bases and J lost 4, with 18 bases in between. The CDR3 loop spans 16 amino acids. Germline lookup yields CDR1 MNHNS and CDR2 SASEGT. CDR3 residues: CASSERFVGGTYGYTF. In nucleotides, the CDR3 is TGTGCCAGCAGTGAGAGGTTTGTGGGGGGAACCTATGGCTACACCTTC.

This clonotype occurred many times. The V gene is TRBV12-5, the J gene TRBJ2-1, with D hard to call. V lost 8 bases to trimming and J lost 2 bases, with 10 bases between them. The germline V gene encodes CDR1 LGHNT and CDR2 FRNRAP. This CDR3 region has 13 residues. The CDR3 DNA sequence: TGTGCTAGTTCCGCTTATACCTACAATGAGCAGTTCTTC. This gives the protein CASSAYTYNEQFF.

This clonotype has more than one count but fewer than ten. This chain joins TRBV4-1 and TRBJ2-3, with 9 bases identical to TRBD2. V shed 0 bases and J 4 bases; nucleotides not matched to a gene: 8. CDR3 size: 17 residues. The germline V gene has CDR1 MGHRA and CDR2 YSYEKL. The CDR3 is CASSQESSGVNADTQYF. CDR3 coding DNA: TGCGCCAGCAGCCAAGAGTCTAGCGGGGTGAATGCAGATACGCAGTATTTT.

This clonotype has a handful of counts. At one end the junction does not follow the germline gene, possibly because of a read error. J is TRBJ2-3 and V is TRBV20-1; a possible D gene is TRBD2 (7 bases). This CDR3 has 16 residues. Per the germline V gene, CDR1 is DFQATT and CDR2 is SNEGSKA (reference sequence). The CDR3 nucleotides are TGCAGCGCTACCAGGAGTGGCGGGGGCCCCACAGATACGCAGTATTTT. It specifies CSATRSGGGPTDTQYF.

This clonotype was recorded many times. The chain joins TRBV7-2 to TRBJ2-1; 10 bases map to TRBD1. Germline CDR1 SGHTA, CDR2 FQGNSA. The CDR3 extends over 16 amino acids. Trimming cost V 1 base and J 8 bases; bases outside gene matches: 8. CDR3 in amino acids: CASSLGDRGRRDEQFF. The CDR3 nucleotides read TGTGCCAGCAGCTTAGGAGACAGGGGGCGAAGGGATGAGCAGTTCTTC.

Comment on this clonotype: The CDR3 carries no conserved terminal phenylalanine or tryptophan, so it likely arises from a read error. The J gene is TRBJ2-3, the V gene TRBV7-9, with 9 bases fitting TRBD2. CDR1 and CDR2 (germline): SEHNR, FQNEAQ (reference sequence). This CDR3 spans 15 amino acids. The DNA of the CDR3 is TGCGCCAGCAGCCCGGGACTAGCTGGGGCAGATACGCAGTATCTT. Its translation is CASSPGLAGADTQYL.

There are many counts of this clonotype. The chain has TRBV6-2 or TRBV6-3 and TRBJ1-5, with D unresolved. V lost 2 bases and J 0 bases, leaving 17 bases between the germline ends. The CDR3 is made up of 18 amino acids. The germline V gene has CDR1 MNHEY and CDR2 SVGEGT. The DNA for the CDR3 is TGTGCCAGCAGTTACCCACCTCGAGGGTCTTATAGCAATCAGCCCCAGCATTTT. Protein sequence: CASSYPPRGSYSNQPQHF.

The chain combines TRBV9 with TRBJ1-2; D is unresolved. The CDR3 extends over 12 amino acids. V lost 4 bases to trimming and J lost 11 bases, with 15 bases between them. CDR1 is SGDLS and CDR2 is YYNGEE in the germline V gene. CDR3 DNA sequence: TGTGCCAGCAGCCCCCTCGGAGGAGGGTACACCTTC. It is translated as CASSPLGGGYTF.

The chain carries TRBV12-5 and TRBJ1-4; D is unclear. CDR3 size: 10 residues. Trimming left V 6 bases short and J 8 bases short, with 4 bases between. CDR1 is LGHNT and CDR2 is FRNRAP in the germline V gene. Written as DNA, the CDR3 is TGTGCTAGTGGAACAGAAAAACTGTTTTTT. As protein: CASGTEKLFF.

The rearrangement joins TRBV6-2 or TRBV6-3 to TRBJ2-1; 7 nucleotides match TRBD1. The end of the DNA is better explained by TRBJ2-7, so the J call may be wrong. The CDR3 totals 14 residues. CDR1 and CDR2 (germline): MNHEY, SVGEGT. The CDR3 nucleotides are TGTGCCAGCTCGGGACAGTTCCCCTACAATGAGCAGTACGTC. Translated: CASSGQFPYNEQYV.

The CDR3 sequence is CASRFQINEKLFF. As DNA, the CDR3 is TGTGCCAGCAGGTTTCAGATTAATGAAAAACTGTTTTTT. The V call is TRBV12-3 or TRBV12-4, the J call TRBJ1-4; D is ambiguous. CDR3 length equals 13 residues. Trimming stripped 6 bases from V and 4 bases from J, with 9 bases between.

For this clonotype: A read error may explain this, as a much larger clone is one base away. The chain employs TRBV3-1 and TRBJ2-7; D remains unclear. Germline V gene sequence: CDR1 LGHDT, CDR2 YNNKEL (reference sequence). The length of the CDR3 is 13 residues. Trimming removed 2 bases at V and 6 bases at J, with 11 bases between. CDR3 coding DNA: TGTGCCAGCAGCCAAAATCGAACCGGCGAGCAGTACTTC. Protein product: CASSQNRTGEQYF.

This clonotype appeared a few times. V usage is TRBV2 and J usage is TRBJ2-7, with D possibly matching TRBD1 (5 bases). This CDR3 is built from 13 residues. V lost 8 bases to trimming and J lost 0 bases, with 11 bases between them. Looked up from germline, CDR1 is SNHLY and CDR2 is FYNNEI. CDR3 coding DNA: TGTGCCAGCTGTATTGACAGCTCCTACGAGCAGTACTTC. Protein product: CASCIDSSYEQYF.

This clonotype was recorded at least ten times. As DNA, the CDR3 is TGCGCCAGCAGCTTTGATTCAGAGACCCAGTACTTC. Its translation is CASSFDSETQYF. The chain couples TRBV5-1 to TRBJ2-5; D is unresolved. Germline CDR1 SGHRS, CDR2 YFSETQ. The length of the CDR3 is 12 residues. The V and J ends lost 2 bases and 4 bases respectively, with 6 bases between them.

In this sample, this clonotype turned up a few times. V gene TRBV20-1 combines with J gene TRBJ1-4; 8 bases are shared with TRBD1. This CDR3 spans 15 amino acids. Trimming cost V 6 bases and J 7 bases; bases outside gene matches: 13. Looked up from germline, CDR1 is DFQATT and CDR2 is SNEGSKA (reference sequence). For the CDR3, the DNA is TGCAGTGCCAGCGGACAGGGAGCGGTGGGTGAAAAACTGTTTTTT. This encodes CSASGQGAVGEKLFF.

This clonotype was detected many times. The chain couples TRBV11-2 to TRBJ2-7; unclear D gene. The CDR3 contains 11 residues. V was shortened by 8 bases and J by 10 bases, with 15 bases between the two germline ends. Germline lookup yields CDR1 SGHAT and CDR2 FQNNGV. CDR3 amino acids: CASYRDRIQYF. In nucleotides, the CDR3 is TGTGCCAGCTATAGGGATCGTATTCAGTACTTC.